Listed here is a single TCR beta chain. TCRdb reprocessed the 5' RACE reads and stores each CDR3 protein as one record, lacking DNA. The ten top clones account for 2% to 2.5%, within a sample of over 110,000 distinct CDR3 sequences. The data originate from a study of monozygotic twins with inflammatory bowel disease. The CDR3 has 13 amino acids. Germline CDR1 and CDR2: SEHNR and FQNEAQ (reference sequence). This clonotype was sampled from a human donor with ulcerative colitis or Crohn's disease, or a healthy co-twin of an affected twin (not recorded which). The rearrangement joins TRBV7-9 to TRBJ1-1; TCRdb picks TRBD1, but there is no DNA to check that call. Sequencing used blood. The chain's CDR3 is CASSSTGYTEAFF.